This note documents a single TCR beta chain sequence. Its specificity is not known. The PCR used 60 Vbeta and 13 Jbeta primers. The method was immunoSEQ multiplex PCR; TCRdb's version includes in-frame clones alone and lacks a portion of them. The repertoire holds about 130,000 clones, with 74% as singletons. Unrecorded immune exposure was likely among donors, who were nominally healthy when sampled. These data are taken from a study of cytomegalovirus exposure and HLA in healthy donors. Whole-study results and caveats: TCR beta sequences reportedly predicted the HLA-A and HLA-B alleles of most subjects accurately. Some public TCRs appeared in many individuals, while most sequences were rare.

CDR1 and CDR2 (germline): SGDLS, YYNGEE. The CDR3 is 14 amino acids. Trimming shortened V by 0 bases and J by 1 base, and 5 bases separated the two germline ends. The sample taken for sequencing was PBMCs. J is TRBJ1-3 and V is TRBV9, with D hard to call. This sequence originates from a woman in her forties or fifties in good health and CMV-seropositive. The CDR3 reads CASSVGQSGNTIYF. The CDR3 DNA sequence: TGTGCCAGCAGCGTAGGACAATCTGGAAACACCATATATTTT.